Presented here are 26 T cell receptor beta chains from one specimen sequenced in a study of blood T cell repertoires in COVID-19. The protocol was immunoSEQ multiplex PCR, while the TCRdb copy is restricted to in-frame clones and leaves out a portion. The sample has more than 200,000 clones, 65% to 85% seen once. Sequenced material: PBMCs or T cells enriched from blood (not recorded which). Receptor source: a woman aged 40 to 50 with acute COVID-19.

This clone is a singleton in its sample. The V gene is TRBV4-3, the J gene TRBJ2-2; the D is unclear. V was shortened by 1 base and J by 6 bases, with 6 bases between the two germline ends. Germline CDR1 and CDR2: LGHNA and YSLEER. The CDR3 runs to 13 residues. Here the CDR3 reads CASSQVISGELFF. In nucleotides, the CDR3 is TGCGCCAGCAGCCAAGTTATATCCGGGGAGCTGTTTTTT.

The V and J genes are TRBV5-8 and TRBJ1-5; D is possibly TRBD1 (5 bases). The length of the CDR3 is 13 residues. Between the trimmed V and J ends, which lost 0 bases and 12 bases, there was a span of 13 bases. Germline lookup yields CDR1 SGHTS and CDR2 YDEGEE. Written as DNA, the CDR3 is TGTGCCAGCAGCTTGGCAGGGAGGGGAGGCCAGCATTTT. This sequence encodes CASSLAGRGGQHF.

The table lists this clone with a few counts. This chain links TRBV5-4 with TRBJ2-1; maybe TRBD2 (6 bases). Deletions cut 2 bases from V and 5 bases from J, with 11 bases between. Germline V gene sequence: CDR1 SGHNT, CDR2 YYREEE (reference sequence). The CDR3 covers 14 residues. The CDR3 sequence: CASSLPGLNNEQFF. The DNA of the CDR3 is TGTGCCAGCAGCTTACCGGGACTTAACAATGAGCAGTTCTTC.

V gene TRBV5-4 combines with J gene TRBJ2-2, with TRBD2 matching over 7 bases. This CDR3 is built from 17 residues. The J segment lost 4 bases and the V segment lost 4 bases, leaving 13 bases of the junction unmatched. Per the germline V gene, CDR1 is SGHNT and CDR2 is YYREEE (reference sequence). CDR3 nucleotide sequence: TGTGCCAGCAGCGGGGGGGTCGTGGTCAGGAGCACCGGGGAGCTGTTTTTT. Translated: CASSGGVVVRSTGELFF.

The chain has TRBV18 and TRBJ1-1; 9 bases are a match to TRBD1. CDR1 KGHSH and CDR2 LQKENI come from the germline V gene. The CDR3 consists of 15 residues. Trimming took 3 bases from V and 3 from J; bases not matched to a gene: 5. Here the CDR3 reads CASSPTGGGDTEAFF. As DNA, the CDR3 is TGTGCCAGCTCACCGACAGGGGGAGGTGACACTGAAGCTTTCTTT.

The chain employs TRBV19 and TRBJ1-5; D perhaps matches TRBD1 (5 bases). This CDR3 is 16 amino acids long. Trimming pared 4 bases from V and 3 bases from J, leaving 16 bases between. In germline, CDR1 is LNHDA, CDR2 SQIVND (reference sequence). CDR3 loop: CASSTPARGNNQPQHF. CDR3 coding DNA: TGTGCCAGTAGTACCCCAGCCCGGGGGAACAATCAGCCCCAGCATTTT.

The chain couples TRBV25-1 to TRBJ2-2; D not certain. Germline CDR1 reads MGHDK; CDR2 reads SYGVNS. V gave up 9 bases and J gave up 1 base, with 18 bases separating them. The CDR3 consists of 16 residues. The CDR3 region is CASEWYAEMNTGELFF. As DNA, the CDR3 is TGTGCCAGTGAATGGTATGCGGAGATGAACACCGGGGAGCTGTTTTTT. Drawing the rest from reference TRBV25-1 and TRBJ2-2, the complete variable domain is EADIYQTPRYLVIGTGKKITLECSQTMGHDKMYWYQQDPGMELHLIHYSYGVNSTEKGDLSSESTVSRIRTEHFPLTLESARPSHTSQYLCASEWYAEMNTGELFFGEGSRLTVL.

The chain joins TRBV7-2 to TRBJ1-1, with D possibly TRBD1 on 6 matching bases. The CDR3 is 14 amino acids. Germline CDR1 SGHTA, CDR2 FQGNSA. The V gene lost 3 bases and the J gene lost 6 bases, with 14 bases spanning the gap. In DNA, the CDR3 is TGTGCCAGCAGCTTTATACAGGGATCCGCTGAAGCTTTCTTT. It encodes CASSFIQGSAEAFF.

V usage is TRBV30 and J usage is TRBJ1-5; possibly TRBD1 for D (5 bases). CDR3 length equals 13 residues. Looked up from germline, CDR1 is GTSNPN and CDR2 is SVGIG (reference sequence). Trimming stripped 7 bases from V and 0 bases from J, with 10 bases between. DNA of the CDR3: TGTGCCTACGGGGGGAATAGCAATCAGCCCCAGCATTTT. This encodes CAYGGNSNQPQHF.

The V call is TRBV7-2, the J call TRBJ2-1; TRBD2 matches 10 bases. This CDR3 region has 16 residues. The V and J ends lost 0 bases and 8 bases, in that order; junction bases with no gene match: 7. CDR1 and CDR2 from the germline V gene are SGHTA and FQGNSA. The CDR3 nucleotides read TGTGCCAGCAGCTTAGCGATCCAGCGGGAGGGCTATGAGCAGTTCTTC. Protein product: CASSLAIQREGYEQFF.

V is TRBV5-4 and J is TRBJ1-2; the match to TRBD1 covers 7 bases. The CDR3 totals 15 residues. Per germline, CDR1 SGHNT and CDR2 YYREEE (reference sequence). V gave up 4 bases and J gave up 0 bases; unmatched junction bases: 6. DNA for the CDR3: TGTGCCAGCAGCGGGAAGACAGGGACTAACTATGGCTACACCTTC. Translation gives CASSGKTGTNYGYTF.

The CDR3 loop is CASSSRDSNEKLFF. The CDR3 DNA reads TGTGCCAGCAGCTCCCGGGACAGCAATGAAAAACTGTTTTTT. The rearrangement joins TRBV7-9 to TRBJ1-4; the match to TRBD1 covers 7 bases. The V and J ends lost 4 bases and 5 bases, in that order; junction bases with no gene match: 4. The CDR3 has 14 amino acids. In germline, CDR1 is SEHNR, CDR2 FQNEAQ (reference sequence). Drawing the rest from reference TRBV7-9 and TRBJ1-4, the complete variable domain is DTGVSQNPRHKITKRGQNVTFRCDPISEHNRLYWYRQTLGQGPEFLTYFQNEAQLEKSRLLSDRFSAERPKGSFSTLEIQRTEQGDSAMYLCASSSRDSNEKLFFGSGTQLSVL.

The table lists this clone with a few counts. The gene calls are TRBV7-3 and TRBJ2-2; 7 bases align to TRBD1. Trimming took 5 bases from V and 3 from J; bases not matched to a gene: 3. This CDR3 is built from 14 residues. Germline values: CDR1 SGHTA, CDR2 FQGTGA. The CDR3 sequence is CASSPTGYTGELFF. CDR3 coding DNA: TGTGCCAGCAGCCCGACAGGGTACACCGGGGAGCTGTTTTTT.

A single count supports this clone. The rearrangement joins TRBV9 to TRBJ2-7; D gene uncertain. Between the trimmed V and J ends, which lost 0 bases and 0 bases, there was a span of 7 bases. The length of the CDR3 is 14 residues. Germline CDR1 and CDR2: SGDLS and YYNGEE. The CDR3 DNA is TGTGCCAGCAGCGTAGGTTTGAGCTCCTACGAGCAGTACTTC. Amino acids: CASSVGLSSYEQYF.

The V call is TRBV2, the J call TRBJ2-3; 12 bases are shared with TRBD2. Per germline, CDR1 SNHLY and CDR2 FYNNEI. This CDR3 has 14 residues. V shed 4 bases and J 11 bases; nucleotides not matched to a gene: 7. This chain's CDR3 is CASSALTSGGWQYF. CDR3 DNA sequence: TGTGCCAGCAGTGCCTTGACTAGCGGGGGATGGCAGTATTTT.

This clone was counted a single time. At the DNA level, this CDR3 is encoded by other sequences in the same sample as well. The V gene is TRBV10-3, the J gene TRBJ1-1, with TRBD1 matching 8 bases. The germline V gene has CDR1 ENHRY and CDR2 SYGVKD. V shed 4 bases and J 1 base; nucleotides not matched to a gene: 2. The CDR3 extends over 14 amino acids. The CDR3 DNA reads TGTGCCATCAGTGGGACAGGGCGGAACACTGAAGCTTTCTTT. It specifies CAISGTGRNTEAFF.

The CDR3 spells CASSSESASDTQYF. The DNA for the CDR3 is TGTGCCAGCAGCTCCGAAAGCGCTTCGGATACGCAGTATTTT. The V and J genes are TRBV7-2 and TRBJ2-3; D gene unclear. Trimming cost V 4 bases and J 6 bases, with 14 bases left between them. Germline lookup yields CDR1 SGHTA and CDR2 FQGNSA. The CDR3 totals 14 residues.

This clone was seen only a few times. The V and J genes are TRBV24-1 and TRBJ1-2, with a weak D call TRBD1 (5 bases). V was clipped by 1 base and J by 4 bases, with 21 bases between them. The CDR3 loop spans 18 amino acids. From germline, CDR1 is KGHDR and CDR2 SFDVKD. CDR3 sequence: CATSDFVRPGGKSYGYTF. DNA for the CDR3: TGTGCCACCAGTGATTTTGTCCGCCCCGGGGGAAAAAGCTATGGCTACACCTTC.

The count of this clone is one. This chain uses TRBV19 with TRBJ1-2; 11 positions agree with TRBD1. V was clipped by 3 bases and J by 6 bases; unmatched bases: 0. This CDR3 region has 13 residues. The V gene's germline CDR1 is LNHDA and CDR2 SQIVND (reference sequence). Here the CDR3 DNA reads TGTGCCAGTAGTATGGGACAGGGGGATGGCTACACCTTC. Protein product: CASSMGQGDGYTF.

V is TRBV5-6 and J is TRBJ1-1; D not resolved. The V and J ends lost 2 bases and 0 bases respectively, with 5 bases between them. Germline CDR1 and CDR2: SGHDT and YYEEEE. The CDR3 length is 13 residues. CDR3 sequence (DNA): TGTGCCAGCAGCTTCCAATTGAACACTGAAGCTTTCTTT. This gives the protein CASSFQLNTEAFF.

This clone was picked up a small number of times. The gene calls are TRBV5-4 and TRBJ2-3, with a possible D match to TRBD2 (6 bases). CDR1 and CDR2 from the germline V gene are SGHNT and YYREEE (reference sequence). CDR3 length: 15 residues. Between the trimmed V and J ends, which lost 5 bases and 0 bases, there was a span of 13 bases. The CDR3 region is CASRPGTESTDTQYF. The DNA of the CDR3 is TGTGCCAGCAGACCAGGGACTGAGAGCACAGATACGCAGTATTTT.

The CDR3 DNA sequence: TGTGCCTGGTCTATCAGGGGTACCATATATTTT. It specifies CAWSIRGTIYF. The chain is built from TRBV30 and TRBJ1-3; tentatively, D is TRBD1 (6 bases). The germline V gene encodes CDR1 GTSNPN and CDR2 SVGIG (reference sequence). CDR3 size: 11 residues. V dropped 5 bases and J dropped 10 bases, with 12 bases sitting between them.

The chain couples TRBV28 to TRBJ1-6; no reliable D call. The CDR3 has 16 amino acids. Germline values: CDR1 MDHEN, CDR2 SYDVKM. Trimming took 3 bases from V and 4 from J, leaving 13 bases between them. The CDR3 is CASSFPSEGYNSPLHF. The CDR3 DNA reads TGTGCCAGCAGTTTCCCCTCCGAGGGTTATAATTCACCCCTCCACTTT.

The V gene is TRBV12-5, the J gene TRBJ2-7, with 9 bases lining up with TRBD1. This CDR3 spans 14 amino acids. V lost 0 bases and J lost 6; bases outside the gene matches: 3. CDR1 and CDR2 (germline): LGHNT, FRNRAP. CDR3 loop: CASGLVQGAPEQYF. The CDR3 coding sequence is TGTGCTAGTGGTTTGGTACAGGGGGCGCCCGAGCAGTACTTC.

This clone turned up a few times. CDR3 loop: CASSRRGSGNTEAFF. In DNA form, the CDR3 reads TGTGCCAGCAGCCGGCGGGGGTCAGGGAACACTGAAGCTTTCTTT. This chain links TRBV14 with TRBJ1-1; a weak D match, TRBD1 (5 bases). The germline V and J ends were trimmed by 4 bases and 1 base, with 13 bases remaining between them. This CDR3 has 15 residues. The germline CDR1 and CDR2 sequences are SGHDN and FVKESK. Drawing the rest from reference TRBV14 and TRBJ1-1, the complete variable domain is EAGVTQFPSHSVIEKGQTVTLRCDPISGHDNLYWYRRVMGKEIKFLLHFVKESKQDESGMPNNRFLAERTGGTYSTLKVQPAELEDSGVYFCASSRRGSGNTEAFFGQGTRLTVV.

This clone appeared many times. The chain recombines TRBV28 with TRBJ2-4; D perhaps matches TRBD2 (7 bases). The length of the CDR3 is 14 residues. The ends were cut back, 7 bases at V and 6 bases at J, with 16 bases in the middle. Germline loops: CDR1 MDHEN, CDR2 SYDVKM. CDR3 coding DNA: TGTGCCAGCACCGCCGGGGGGCCCGGAAACATTCAGTACTTC. This encodes CASTAGGPGNIQYF.